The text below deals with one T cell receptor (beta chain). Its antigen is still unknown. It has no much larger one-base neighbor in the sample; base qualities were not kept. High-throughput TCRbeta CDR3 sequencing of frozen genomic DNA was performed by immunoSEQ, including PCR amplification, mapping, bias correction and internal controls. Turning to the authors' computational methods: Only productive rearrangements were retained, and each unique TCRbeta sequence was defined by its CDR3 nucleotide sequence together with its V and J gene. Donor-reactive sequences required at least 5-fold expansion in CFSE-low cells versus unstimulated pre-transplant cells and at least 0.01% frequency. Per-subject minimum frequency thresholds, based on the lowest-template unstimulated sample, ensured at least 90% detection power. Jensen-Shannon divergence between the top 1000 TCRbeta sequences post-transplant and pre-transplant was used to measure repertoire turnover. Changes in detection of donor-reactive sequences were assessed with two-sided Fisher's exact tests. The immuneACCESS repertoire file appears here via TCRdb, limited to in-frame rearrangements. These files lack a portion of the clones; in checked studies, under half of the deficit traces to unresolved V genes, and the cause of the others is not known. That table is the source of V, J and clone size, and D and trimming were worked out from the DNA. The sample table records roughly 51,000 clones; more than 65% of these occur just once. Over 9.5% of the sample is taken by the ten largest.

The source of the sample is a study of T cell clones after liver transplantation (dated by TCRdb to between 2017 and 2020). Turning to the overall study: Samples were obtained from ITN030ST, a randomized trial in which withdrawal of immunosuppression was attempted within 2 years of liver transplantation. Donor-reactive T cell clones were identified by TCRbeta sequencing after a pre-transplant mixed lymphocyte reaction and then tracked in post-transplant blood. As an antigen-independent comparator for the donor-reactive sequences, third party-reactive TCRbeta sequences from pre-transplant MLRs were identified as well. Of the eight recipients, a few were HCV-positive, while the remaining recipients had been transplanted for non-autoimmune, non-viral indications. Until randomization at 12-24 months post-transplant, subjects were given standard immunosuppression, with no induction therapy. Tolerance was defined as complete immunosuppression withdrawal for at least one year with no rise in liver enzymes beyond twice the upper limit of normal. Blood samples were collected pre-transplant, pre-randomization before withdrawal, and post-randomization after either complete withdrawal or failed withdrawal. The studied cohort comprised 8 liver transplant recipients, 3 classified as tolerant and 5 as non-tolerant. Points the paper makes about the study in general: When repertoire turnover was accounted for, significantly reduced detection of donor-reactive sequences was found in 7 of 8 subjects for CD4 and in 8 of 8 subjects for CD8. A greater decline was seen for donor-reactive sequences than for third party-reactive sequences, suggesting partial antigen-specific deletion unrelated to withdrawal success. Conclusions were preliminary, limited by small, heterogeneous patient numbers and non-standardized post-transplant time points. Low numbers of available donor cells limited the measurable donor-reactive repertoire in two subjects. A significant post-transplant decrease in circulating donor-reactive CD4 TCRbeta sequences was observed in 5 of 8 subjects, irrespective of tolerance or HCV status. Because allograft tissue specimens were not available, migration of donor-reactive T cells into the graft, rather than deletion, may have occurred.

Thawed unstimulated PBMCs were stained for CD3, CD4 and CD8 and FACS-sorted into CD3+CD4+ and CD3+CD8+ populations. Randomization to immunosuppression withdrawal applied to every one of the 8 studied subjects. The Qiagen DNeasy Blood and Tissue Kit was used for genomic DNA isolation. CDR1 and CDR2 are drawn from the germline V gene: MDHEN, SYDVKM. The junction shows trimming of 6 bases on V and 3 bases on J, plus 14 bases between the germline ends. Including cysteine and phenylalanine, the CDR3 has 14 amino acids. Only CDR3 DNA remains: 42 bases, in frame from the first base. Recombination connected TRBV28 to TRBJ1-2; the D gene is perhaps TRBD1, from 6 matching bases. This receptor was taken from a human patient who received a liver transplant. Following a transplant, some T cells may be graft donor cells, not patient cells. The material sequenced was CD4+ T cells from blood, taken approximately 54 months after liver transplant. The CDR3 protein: CASRPTTGDYGYTF. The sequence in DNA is TGTGCCAGCAGACCCACGACAGGCGACTATGGCTACACCTTC.